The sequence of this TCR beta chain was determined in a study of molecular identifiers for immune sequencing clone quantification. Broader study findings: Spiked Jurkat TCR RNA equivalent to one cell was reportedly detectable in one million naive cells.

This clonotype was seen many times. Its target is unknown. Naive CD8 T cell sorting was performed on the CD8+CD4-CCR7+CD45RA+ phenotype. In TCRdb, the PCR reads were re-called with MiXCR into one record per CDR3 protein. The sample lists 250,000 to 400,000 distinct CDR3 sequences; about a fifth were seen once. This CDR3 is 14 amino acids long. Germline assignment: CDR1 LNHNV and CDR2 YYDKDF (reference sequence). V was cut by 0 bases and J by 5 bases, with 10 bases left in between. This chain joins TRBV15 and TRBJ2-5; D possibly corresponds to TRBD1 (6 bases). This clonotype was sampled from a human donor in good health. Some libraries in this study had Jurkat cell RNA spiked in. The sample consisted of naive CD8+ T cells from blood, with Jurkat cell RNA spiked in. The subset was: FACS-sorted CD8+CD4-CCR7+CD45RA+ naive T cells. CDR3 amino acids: CATSRDRQEETQYF. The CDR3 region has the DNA TGTGCCACCAGCAGAGATCGACAGGAGGAGACCCAGTACTTC.